This TCR beta chain was recorded in a study of T cell changes during pregnancy in multiple sclerosis. Here immunoSEQ multiplex PCR was the method, and the copy in TCRdb shows in-frame clones only, minus some. The table has around 100,000 clones, roughly 93% seen once; the top ten hold over 0.7%. CDR1 is KGHSH, CDR2 LQKENI, per germline. V was cut by 3 bases and J by 1 base, with 13 bases left in between. CDR3 length: 16 residues. This sequence joins TRBV18 and TRBJ2-4; D is unclear. The sample in question was peripheral blood, obtained before pregnancy. The origin of this receptor is a female donor with multiple sclerosis, enrolled in a pregnancy study. The CDR3 is CASSPLGPPAKNIQYF. The DNA of the CDR3 is TGTGCCAGCTCACCCCTAGGCCCCCCGGCCAAAAACATTCAGTACTTC.